This entry lists 24 T cell receptor beta chains sequenced from one sample in a study of shared clonotypes between healthy human individuals. The table came from immunoSEQ multiplex PCR; TCRdb's copy has only in-frame clones and leaves some out. Of hundreds of thousands of clones in the sample, 97% were seen once. What was sequenced was naive CD4+ T cells sorted from blood. Subset meaning: CD45RA+ positively selected. All receptors come from a woman aged 25 to 45 in good health.

The DNA for the CDR3 is TGTGCCAGCAGCCGTGGACTAGCGGGAGGGGGAGATACGCAGTATTTT. Protein product: CASSRGLAGGGDTQYF. The chain has TRBV5-8 and TRBJ2-3; the match to TRBD2 covers 15 bases. J gave up 5 bases and V 4 bases, and 5 bases lay outside the gene matches. The CDR3 totals 16 residues. CDR1 SGHTS and CDR2 YDEGEE come from the germline V gene.

This clone is a singleton in its sample. The V call is TRBV20-1, the J call TRBJ2-7, with D unclear. V lost 1 base to trimming and J lost 3 bases, with 4 bases between them. CDR1 is DFQATT, CDR2 SNEGSKA, per germline (reference sequence). The CDR3 consists of 11 residues. The CDR3 DNA sequence: TGCAGTGCTAGAGTTTTCTACGAGCAGTACTTC. Translating it yields CSARVFYEQYF.

This rearrangement joins TRBV6-1 to TRBJ2-3; D unresolved. CDR1 is MNHNS and CDR2 is SASEGT in the germline V gene. This CDR3 has 12 residues. V lost 8 bases to trimming and J lost 2 bases, with 8 bases between them. CDR3: CASAFDTDTQYF. CDR3 sequence (DNA): TGTGCCAGCGCTTTTGACACAGATACGCAGTATTTT.

V is TRBV28 and J is TRBJ1-1, with D unresolved. Per germline, CDR1 MDHEN and CDR2 SYDVKM. This CDR3 spans 14 amino acids. V lost 6 bases, J lost 5 bases, and 16 bases lay in between. The CDR3 region has the DNA TGTGCCAGCAGAAGTCCACGGGAGGTGACTGAAGCTTTCTTT. Its protein is CASRSPREVTEAFF.

The chain couples TRBV6-1 to TRBJ2-7, with 8 bases lining up with TRBD2. This CDR3 has 15 residues. V lost 5 bases, J lost 3 bases, and 9 bases stayed unmatched. CDR1 and CDR2 from the germline V gene are MNHNS and SASEGT. The CDR3 reads CASSPPGLGHYEQYF. In nucleotides, the CDR3 is TGTGCCAGCAGTCCGCCGGGACTAGGCCACTACGAGCAGTACTTC.

The rearrangement uses TRBV28 and TRBJ2-7; D may be TRBD1 or TRBD2 (5 bases each). The V gene lost 3 bases and the J gene lost 7 bases, with 13 bases spanning the gap. The CDR3 totals 13 residues. Germline CDR1 and CDR2: MDHEN and SYDVKM. CDR3 sequence: CASSFRTGREQYF. For the CDR3, the DNA is TGTGCCAGCAGTTTCCGAACGGGGCGGGAGCAGTACTTC.

The rearrangement links TRBV18 to TRBJ1-4; no reliable D call. The CDR3 is 14 residues long. With 4 bases removed from V and 13 bases from J, the gap between germline ends came to 19 bases. The germline V gene has CDR1 KGHSH and CDR2 LQKENI. CDR3 coding DNA: TGTGCCAGCTCACTCTCCCCGTCCCGCGATGGACTGTTTTTT. Translation: CASSLSPSRDGLFF.

On this clone: An end of the junction does not agree with germline; a read error may underlie this. V gene TRBV11-2 combines with J gene TRBJ2-1; TRBD2 might be the D (5 bases). Germline V lookup: CDR1 SGHAT, CDR2 FQNNGV. The CDR3 has 14 residues. DNA for the CDR3: TGTGCCAGCAGCGCGATAGCGTCCTCCAATGAGCAGTTCTTC. This sequence encodes CASSAIASSNEQFF.

V usage is TRBV27 and J usage is TRBJ2-5, with TRBD2 identical over 10 bases. TRBJ2-7 matches the DNA end more closely, so the J call is doubtful. Germline V gives CDR1 MNHEY, CDR2 SMNVEV (reference sequence). This CDR3 has 15 amino acids. CDR3 nucleotide sequence: TGTGCCAGCAGTTTATTCCCTAGCGGGAGCTACGAGCAGTACTTC. Its protein is CASSLFPSGSYEQYF.

This sequence joins TRBV20-1 and TRBJ1-6, with D possibly TRBD1 on 5 matching bases. Between the trimmed V and J ends, which lost 1 base and 11 bases, there was a span of 6 bases. Per the germline V gene, CDR1 is DFQATT and CDR2 is SNEGSKA (reference sequence). This CDR3 spans 11 amino acids. CDR3 sequence reads: CSARGGTPLHF. The CDR3 nucleotides are TGCAGTGCTAGAGGGGGGACACCCCTCCACTTT.

This clone was found once. This chain links TRBV4-2 with TRBJ2-1; 14 nucleotides line up with TRBD2. Germline V gene lookup returns CDR1 LGHNA and CDR2 YNFKEQ. V gave up 2 bases and J gave up 8 bases; unmatched junction bases: 8. The CDR3 totals 17 residues. This CDR3 reads CASSQNKGTSGSDEQFF. DNA of the CDR3: TGTGCCAGCAGCCAAAATAAAGGGACTAGCGGGAGTGATGAGCAGTTCTTC.

The chain employs TRBV5-4 and TRBJ2-1, with a possible D match to TRBD2 (6 bases). Germline V gives CDR1 SGHNT, CDR2 YYREEE (reference sequence). Trimming left V 3 bases short and J 5 bases short, with 21 bases between. This CDR3 contains 17 residues. The CDR3 DNA reads as TGTGCCAGCAGCTCTTTGCAGATCCGGTGGGGGGACAATGAGCAGTTCTTC. This sequence encodes CASSSLQIRWGDNEQFF.

This chain uses TRBV7-2 with TRBJ2-1; 13 bases agree with TRBD2. CDR3 size: 16 residues. Trimming at V came to 3 bases and at J to 9 bases, leaving 8 bases not matched to a gene. Germline V gene sequence: CDR1 SGHTA, CDR2 FQGNSA. CDR3 residues: CASSFVGTSGTREQFF. The CDR3 DNA is TGTGCCAGCAGCTTTGTTGGGACTAGCGGGACACGTGAGCAGTTCTTC. Complete variable domain (other parts from reference TRBV7-2 and TRBJ2-1): GAGVSQSPSNKVTEKGKDVELRCDPISGHTALYWYRQSLGQGLEFLIYFQGNSAPDKSGLPSDRFSAERTGGSVSTLTIQRTQQEDSAVYLCASSFVGTSGTREQFFGPGTRLTVL.

CDR3 nucleotides: TGTGCCAGCCGTTACAGGGGCCGAGAAAAACTGTTTTTT. Its protein product is CASRYRGREKLFF. This chain links TRBV28 with TRBJ1-4; 7 bases line up with TRBD1. V shed 8 bases and J 8 bases; nucleotides not matched to a gene: 8. The CDR3 sequence is 13 residues long. Germline V gene sequence: CDR1 MDHEN, CDR2 SYDVKM.

This clone was observed a single time. Other DNA sequences of this sample code for an identical CDR3. The rearrangement joins TRBV9 to TRBJ1-5; no reliable D call. The length of the CDR3 is 13 residues. Germline-derived CDR1 and CDR2 are SGDLS and YYNGEE. V was clipped by 0 bases and J by 1 base, with 2 bases between them. The CDR3 sequence is CASSVGSNQPQHF. The DNA of the CDR3 is TGTGCCAGCAGCGTAGGGAGCAATCAGCCCCAGCATTTT.

The chain couples TRBV28 to TRBJ1-4; no clear D. V was cut by 5 bases and J by 2 bases, with 9 bases left in between. The CDR3 is 14 residues long. CDR1 is MDHEN and CDR2 is SYDVKM in the germline V gene. The DNA for the CDR3 is TGTGCCAGCAGTCCTGACACGACTAATGAAAAACTGTTTTTT. It yields the protein CASSPDTTNEKLFF.

The chain carries TRBV11-2 and TRBJ2-1; 12 bases are a match to TRBD2. The CDR3 runs 14 residues. Per germline, CDR1 SGHAT and CDR2 FQNNGV. V shed 4 bases and J 8 bases; nucleotides not matched to a gene: 3. CDR3 DNA: TGTGCCAGCAGCTCACTAGCGGGAGGCCATGAGCAGTTCTTC. It codes for CASSSLAGGHEQFF.

This chain uses TRBV29-1 with TRBJ1-6, with D unclear. The germline CDR1 and CDR2 sequences are SQVTM and ANQGSEA. The CDR3 has 13 residues. V was shortened by 5 bases and J by 5 bases, with 10 bases between the two germline ends. CDR3 sequence reads: CSVRPNNNSPLHF. The CDR3, as DNA: TGCAGCGTTAGACCAAACAATAATTCACCCCTCCACTTT.

The chain is built from TRBV28 and TRBJ2-3; 10 nucleotides match TRBD2. J gave up 4 bases and V 1 base, and 5 bases lay outside the gene matches. CDR1 is MDHEN and CDR2 is SYDVKM in the germline V gene. The CDR3 extends over 16 amino acids. The CDR3 sequence is CASSLFLAGVADTQYF. The CDR3 bases are TGTGCCAGCAGTTTATTTCTAGCGGGAGTGGCAGATACGCAGTATTTT.

V gene TRBV11-3 combines with J gene TRBJ2-3; 10 nucleotides agree with TRBD1. This CDR3 region has 14 residues. V gave up 5 bases and J gave up 4 bases; unmatched junction bases: 3. In germline, CDR1 is SGHNT, CDR2 YENEEA. The CDR3 spells CASSRDRGADTQYF. The CDR3 DNA is TGTGCCAGCAGCCGGGACAGGGGCGCAGATACGCAGTATTTT.

This CDR3 is CASRSTGSGGETQYF. In nucleotides, the CDR3 is TGCGCCAGCAGAAGTACGGGATCAGGGGGCGAGACCCAGTACTTC. The chain recombines TRBV5-1 with TRBJ2-5; 8 positions agree with TRBD1. Trimming removed 5 bases from V and 5 bases from J; junction bases left unmatched: 11. The CDR3 is 15 residues long. CDR1 and CDR2 from the germline V gene are SGHRS and YFSETQ.

This clone was seen just once. The rearrangement links TRBV27 to TRBJ2-2, with no clear D. There are 17 residues in the CDR3. Trimming pared 0 bases from V and 1 base from J, leaving 12 bases between. Germline V lookup: CDR1 MNHEY, CDR2 SMNVEV (reference sequence). The CDR3 region has the DNA TGTGCCAGCAGTTTATCTTTTGGCGGTCAGAACACCGGGGAGCTGTTTTTT. Translated, it gives CASSLSFGGQNTGELFF.

J is TRBJ2-7 and V is TRBV7-6; 7 bases are a match to TRBD2. Per the germline V gene, CDR1 is SGHVS and CDR2 is FNYEAQ. The CDR3 is made up of 16 amino acids. Trimming at V came to 4 bases and at J to 1 base, leaving 10 bases not matched to a gene. Here the CDR3 DNA reads TGTGCCAGCAGCTCCTTTCGTGGGAGGGGTTCCTACGAGCAGTACTTC. Protein product: CASSSFRGRGSYEQYF.

The CDR3 is CASSNLAGGRNEQFF. Here the CDR3 DNA reads TGTGCCAGTAGTAATCTAGCGGGAGGGCGAAATGAGCAGTTCTTC. The chain combines TRBV19 with TRBJ2-1, with 12 bases that match TRBD2. V trimming: 4 bases; J trimming: 7 bases; junction bases outside the gene matches: 5. The CDR3 has 15 amino acids. Germline values: CDR1 LNHDA, CDR2 SQIVND (reference sequence).